What follows describes a single T cell receptor beta chain. The clone's antigen remains unknown. Base qualities are not provided; no much larger clone lies one nucleotide away. These data originate in a study of T cell changes during pregnancy in multiple sclerosis (dated by TCRdb to the late 2010s). In the study overall: The study examined how the T cell repertoire changed over the course of pregnancy in women with multiple sclerosis.

V lost 6 bases and J lost 5 bases, and the count of bases not matched to a germline gene is 11. The CDR3 contains 15 residues, cysteine and phenylalanine counted. Here the CDR3 DNA is all that survives: 45 bases in frame from base 1. The germline V gene (reference sequence) sets CDR1 to SEHNR and CDR2 to FQNEAQ. Library preparation employed the immunoSEQ multiplex PCR assay. Not all clones reach the TCRdb copy of this immuneACCESS table, which keeps in-frame sequences only. Checked studies attribute under half of the gap to unresolved V genes and leave the rest unexplained. This sample is represented by about 36,000 clones; 85% to 95% of them were singletons. The ten most abundant clones make up about 1.3% of the sample.

The origin of this receptor is a female donor with multiple sclerosis, enrolled in a pregnancy study. The chain is assembled from TRBV7-9 and TRBJ1-1, and 8 junctional nucleotides match TRBD1. The sample was PBMCs (not recorded whether the cells were cultured). The CDR3 region: CASRTDRARETEAFF. The DNA sequence is TGTGCCAGCAGGACGGACAGGGCTCGGGAAACTGAAGCTTTCTTT.